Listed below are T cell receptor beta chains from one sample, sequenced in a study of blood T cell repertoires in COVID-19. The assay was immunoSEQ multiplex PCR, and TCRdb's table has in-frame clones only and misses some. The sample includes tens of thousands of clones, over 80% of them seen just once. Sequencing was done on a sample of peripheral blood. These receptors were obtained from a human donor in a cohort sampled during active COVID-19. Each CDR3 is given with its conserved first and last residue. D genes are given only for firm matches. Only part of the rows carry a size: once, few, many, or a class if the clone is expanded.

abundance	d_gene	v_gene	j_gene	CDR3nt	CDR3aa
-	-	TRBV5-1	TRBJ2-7	TGCGCCAGCAGCGCGACAGGGACTCCTTCCTACGAGCAGTACTTC	CASSATGTPSYEQYF
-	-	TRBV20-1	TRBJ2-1	TGCAGTGCTAGTACTAGGCGTGGGTACAATGAGCAGTTCTTC	CSASTRRGYNEQFF
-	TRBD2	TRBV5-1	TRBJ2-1	TGCGCCAGCGAGGGTTCGGGAGGTTCCTACAATGAGCAGTTCTTC	CASEGSGGSYNEQFF
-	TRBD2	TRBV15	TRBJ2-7	TGTGCCACCAGCAGAGAGGGAACCACCTTAGCGGGAGCCTTAAGCGAGCAGTACTTC	CATSREGTTLAGALSEQYF
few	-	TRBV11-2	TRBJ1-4	TGTGCCAGCAGCTTCGTACCAGGGAATGAAAAACTGTTTTTT	CASSFVPGNEKLFF
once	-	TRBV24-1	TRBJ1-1	TGTGCCACCAGTGACATTGCGGACACTCCCTACACTGAAGCTTTCTTT	CATSDIADTPYTEAFF
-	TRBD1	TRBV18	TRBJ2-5	TGTGCCAGCTCAGTAGACAGGGAAGAGACCCAGTACTTC	CASSVDREETQYF
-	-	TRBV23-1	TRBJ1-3	TGCGCCAGCAGTCAATATGCCGACACTGGAAACACCATATATTTT	CASSQYADTGNTIYF
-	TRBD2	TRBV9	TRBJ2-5	TGTGCCAGCAGCTCGAGCGGGAGGCCCCAAGAGACCCAGTACTTC	CASSSSGRPQETQYF
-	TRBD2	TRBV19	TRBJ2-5	TGTGCCAGTAGCAAGACTAGCGGGGGGGAAGAGACCCAGTACTTC	CASSKTSGGEETQYF
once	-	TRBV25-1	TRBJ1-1	TGTGCCAGCAGTGAATATAACAGCGGGACACCAGAAGCTTTCTTT	CASSEYNSGTPEAFF
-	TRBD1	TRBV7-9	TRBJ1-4	TGTGCCAGCAGCTTAGCGTCGACAGGGGGGGATGTGTTTTTT	CASSLASTGGDVFF
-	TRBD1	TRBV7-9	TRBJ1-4	TGTGCCAGCAGCTTATTACGCGGGACAGGGGGCGCGGAGCAGGAAAAACTGTTTTTT	CASSLLRGTGGAEQEKLFF
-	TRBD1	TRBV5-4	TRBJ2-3	TGTGCCAGCAGCTTACCGGGACAGAGCACAGATACGCAGTATTTT	CASSLPGQSTDTQYF
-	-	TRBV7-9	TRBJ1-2	TGTGCCAGCCGAGGTGACAGGACGGGCTACACCTTC	CASRGDRTGYTF
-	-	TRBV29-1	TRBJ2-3	TGCAGCGTTGTCATCCAATCTTCGCTATACACAGATACGCAGTATTTT	CSVVIQSSLYTDTQYF
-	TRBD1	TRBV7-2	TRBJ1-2	TGTGCCAGCAGCTTAGCAAAGGGGGCTAGCTATGGCTACACCTTC	CASSLAKGASYGYTF
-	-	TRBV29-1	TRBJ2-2	TGCAGCGTCTATACCGGGGAGCTGTTTTTT	CSVYTGELFF
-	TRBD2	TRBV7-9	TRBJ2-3	TGTGCCAGCAGCTTTCCTAGCGGGGGGGCTCCAGATACGCAGTATTTT	CASSFPSGGAPDTQYF
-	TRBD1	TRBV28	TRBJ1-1	TGTGCCAGCAGTTTAACAGGGGGTTGGTGGACTGAAGCTTTCTTT	CASSLTGGWWTEAFF
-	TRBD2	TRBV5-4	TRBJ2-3	TGTGCCAGCAGCTCGGGACTAGCGGGGGGTATGGATACGCAGTATTTT	CASSSGLAGGMDTQYF
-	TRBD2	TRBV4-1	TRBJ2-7	TGCGCCAGCAGCCAAGGGACTAGCGGCTACGAGCAGTACTTC	CASSQGTSGYEQYF
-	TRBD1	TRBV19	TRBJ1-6	TGTGCCAGTAGCCTAACAGGGGGCGGATCACCCCTCCACTTT	CASSLTGGGSPLHF
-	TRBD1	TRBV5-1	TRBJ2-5	TGCGCCAGCAGGCCCGGACAGGGCCAAGAGACCCAGTACTTC	CASRPGQGQETQYF
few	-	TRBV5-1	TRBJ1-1	TGCGCCACCGCCCGGAGCTTCGGCACTGAAGCTTTCTTT	CATARSFGTEAFF
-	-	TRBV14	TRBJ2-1	TGTGCCAGCAGCCGCCGGACTATTTCGTACAATGAGCAGTTCTTC	CASSRRTISYNEQFF
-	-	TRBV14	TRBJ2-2	TGTGCCAGCAGCCAAGAGCCGCTCGACTGGCGAACTACCGGGGAGCTGTTTTTT	CASSQEPLDWRTTGELFF
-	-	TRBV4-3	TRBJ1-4	TGCGCCAGCAGCCAAGATATGGCAGTTAATGAAAAACTGTTTTTT	CASSQDMAVNEKLFF
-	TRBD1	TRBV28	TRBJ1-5	TGTGCCAGCAAACAACAGGGGGCCGGGCAGCCCCAGCATTTT	CASKQQGAGQPQHF
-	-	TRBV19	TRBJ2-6	TGTGCCAGTAGTATACGGTTCATCTCTGGGGCCAACGTCCTGACTTTC	CASSIRFISGANVLTF
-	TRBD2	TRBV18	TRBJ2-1	TGTGCCAGCTCACCTGGGCTAGCGGGAGACAATGAGCAGTTCTTC	CASSPGLAGDNEQFF
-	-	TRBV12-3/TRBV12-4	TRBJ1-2	TGTGCCAGCAGCGAGGGTGGTCGGCGCTACACCTTC	CASSEGGRRYTF
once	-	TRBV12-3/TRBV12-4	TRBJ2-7	TGTGCCAGCAGTTTAGATTCAGGTGACGAGCAGTACTTC	CASSLDSGDEQYF
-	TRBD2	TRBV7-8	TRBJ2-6	TGTGCCAGCAGCCCGGGACTAGCGGGAACTGGGGCCAACGTCCTGACTTTC	CASSPGLAGTGANVLTF
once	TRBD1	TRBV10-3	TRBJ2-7	TGTGCCATCAGTGGACAGGGTTCGCGATTCTACGAGCAGTACTTC	CAISGQGSRFYEQYF
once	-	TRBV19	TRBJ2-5	TGTGCCAGTAGTATACCCGGGGAGACCCAGTACTTC	CASSIPGETQYF
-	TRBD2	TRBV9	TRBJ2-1	TGTGCCAGCAGCGCGACTAGCGGGGGTTACAATGAGCAGTTCTTC	CASSATSGGYNEQFF
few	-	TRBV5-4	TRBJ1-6	TGTGCCAGCAGCCCGCCAGGCCCCAATTCACCCCTCCACTTT	CASSPPGPNSPLHF
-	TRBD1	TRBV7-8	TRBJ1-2	TGTGCCAGCAGCTTAGTACCCGGGACAGGAGTTAACTATGGCTACACCTTC	CASSLVPGTGVNYGYTF